Sequencing of this TCR beta chain was carried out in a study of CD8 T cells in Susac syndrome. CDR1 and CDR2 (germline): SGDLS, YYNGEE. Trimming pared 8 bases from V and 0 bases from J, leaving 15 bases between. The CDR3 is made up of 15 amino acids. It was with random hexamers that 0.5 to 1 ug RNA was reverse transcribed. The amplification used immunoSEQ multiplex PCR on TCR beta CDR3; it spanned 54 Vbeta and 13 Jbeta. TCRdb used MiXCR to reprocess the immunoSEQ multiplex PCR reads, holding one entry per CDR3 protein. The sample includes 120,000 to 150,000 distinct CDR3 sequences, approximately 95% of them seen just once. Notes on this clonotype: Its antigen is unknown.

The multiple sclerosis control group was made up of treatment-naive patients with stable or active relapsing-remitting disease. TEMRA cells underwent FACS enrichment and CD8+ and CD4+ T cells underwent negative isolation. Broader study findings: As acknowledged by the study, its TCR sequencing and HLA analysis included a relatively small number of individuals.

Sequencing was performed on CD4+ T cells from PBMCs. The chain has TRBV9 and TRBJ2-1; possible D gene TRBD1, 6 bases. The sequence was collected from a human donor with multiple sclerosis. CDR3 protein: CASCRGGLSYNEQFF. The CDR3 region has the DNA TGTGCCAGTTGTAGAGGGGGTCTCTCCTACAATGAGCAGTTCTTC.